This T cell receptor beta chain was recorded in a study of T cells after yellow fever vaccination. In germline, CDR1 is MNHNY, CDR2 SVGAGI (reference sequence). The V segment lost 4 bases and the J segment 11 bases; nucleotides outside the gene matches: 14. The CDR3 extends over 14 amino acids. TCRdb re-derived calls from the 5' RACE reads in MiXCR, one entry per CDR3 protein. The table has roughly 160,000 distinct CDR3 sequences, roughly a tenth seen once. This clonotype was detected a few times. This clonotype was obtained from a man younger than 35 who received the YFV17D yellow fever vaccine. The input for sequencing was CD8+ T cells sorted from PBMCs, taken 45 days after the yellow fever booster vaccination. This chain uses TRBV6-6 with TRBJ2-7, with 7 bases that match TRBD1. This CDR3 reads CASSSLTGTASKYF. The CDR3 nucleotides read TGTGCCAGCAGTTCCCTGACAGGGACCGCCTCGAAGTACTTC.